The entry below describes one T cell receptor beta chain. The data were taken from a study of blood T cell repertoires in COVID-19. The repertoire was sequenced with immunoSEQ multiplex PCR; TCRdb's copy has only in-frame clones and lacks some. The table lists 300,000 to 400,000 clones, 80% to 90% of them singletons. The receptor comes from a woman in her forties with acute COVID-19. Material: PBMCs or T cells enriched from blood (not recorded which).

The CDR3 spells CASSFPGSSYEQYF. The CDR3 DNA reads TGTGCCAGCAGCTTTCCGGGGAGCTCCTACGAGCAGTACTTC. J is TRBJ2-7 and V is TRBV7-2, with D possibly matching TRBD2 (5 bases). Per the germline V gene, CDR1 is SGHTA and CDR2 is FQGNSA. Deletions cut 3 bases from V and 0 bases from J, with 9 bases between. CDR3 length: 14 amino acids.